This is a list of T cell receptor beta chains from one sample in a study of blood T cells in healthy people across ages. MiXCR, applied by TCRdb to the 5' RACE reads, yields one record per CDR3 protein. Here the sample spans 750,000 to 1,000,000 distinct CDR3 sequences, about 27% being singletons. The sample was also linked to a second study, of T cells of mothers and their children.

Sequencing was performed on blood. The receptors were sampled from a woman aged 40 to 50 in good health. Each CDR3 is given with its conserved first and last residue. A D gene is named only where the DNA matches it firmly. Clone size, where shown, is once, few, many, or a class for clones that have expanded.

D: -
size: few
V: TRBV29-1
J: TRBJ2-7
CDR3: CSVDRVNNEQYF
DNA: TGCAGCGTTGATAGGGTAAACAATGAGCAGTACTTC

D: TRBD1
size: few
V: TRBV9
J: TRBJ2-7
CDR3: CASSKGDSKSWSDEQYF
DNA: TGTGCCAGCAGCAAAGGGGACAGTAAAAGTTGGTCGGACGAGCAGTACTTC

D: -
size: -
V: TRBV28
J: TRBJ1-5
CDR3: CASSIMGGGQPQHF
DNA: TGTGCCAGCAGTATTATGGGGGGCGGTCAGCCCCAGCATTTT

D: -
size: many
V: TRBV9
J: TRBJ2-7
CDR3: CASSVGGQYEQYF
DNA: TGTGCCAGCAGCGTTGGGGGGCAATACGAGCAGTACTTC

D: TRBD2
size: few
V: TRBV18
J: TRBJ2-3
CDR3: CASSPSAGGSTDTQYF
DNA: TGTGCCAGCTCACCCTCCGCGGGGGGGAGCACAGATACGCAGTATTTT

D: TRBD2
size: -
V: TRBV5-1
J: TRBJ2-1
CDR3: CASSLGTSGVEQFF
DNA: TGCGCCAGCAGCTTGGGGACTAGCGGGGTGGAGCAGTTCTTC

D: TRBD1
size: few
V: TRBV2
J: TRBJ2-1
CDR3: CASRGWTGKRVSYNEQFF
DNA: TGTGCCAGCAGGGGCTGGACAGGGAAGCGTGTGTCCTACAATGAGCAGTTCTTC

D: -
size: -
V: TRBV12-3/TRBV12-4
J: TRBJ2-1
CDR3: CASSLRQYNEQFF
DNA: TGTGCCAGCAGTTTGAGACAGTACAATGAGCAGTTCTTC

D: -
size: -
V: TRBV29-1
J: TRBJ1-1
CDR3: CSVVRENTEAFF
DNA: TGCAGCGTTGTACGGGAGAACACTGAAGCTTTCTTT

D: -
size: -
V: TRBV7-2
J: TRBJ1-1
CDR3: CASSLEAGVDTEAFF
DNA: TGTGCCAGCAGCTTAGAAGCAGGGGTGGACACTGAAGCTTTCTTT

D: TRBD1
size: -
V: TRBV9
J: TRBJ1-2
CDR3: CASSVGQGANYYGYTF
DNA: TGTGCCAGCAGCGTAGGTCAGGGGGCCAACTACTATGGCTACACCTTC

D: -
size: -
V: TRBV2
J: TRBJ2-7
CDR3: CASSEVGVSSYEQYF
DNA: TGTGCCAGCAGTGAGGTAGGGGTGAGCTCCTACGAGCAGTACTTC

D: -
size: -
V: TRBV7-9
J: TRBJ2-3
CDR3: CASTRDDTQYF
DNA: TGTGCCAGCACGAGGGACGATACGCAGTATTTT

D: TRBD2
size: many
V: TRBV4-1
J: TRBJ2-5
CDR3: CASSTGTSGGYQETQYF
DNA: TGCGCCAGCAGCACCGGGACTAGCGGCGGGTACCAAGAGACCCAGTACTTC

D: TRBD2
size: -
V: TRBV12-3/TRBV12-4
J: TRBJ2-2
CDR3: CASSPGLVGDTGELFF
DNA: TGTGCCAGCAGTCCGGGACTAGTGGGGGACACCGGGGAGCTGTTTTTT

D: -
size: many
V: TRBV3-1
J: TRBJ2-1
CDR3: CASRDPAGEQFF
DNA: TGTGCCAGCAGGGACCCCGCAGGGGAGCAGTTCTTC

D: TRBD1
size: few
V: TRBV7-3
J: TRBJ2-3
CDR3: CASSLGTGSTDAQYF
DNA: TGTGCCAGCAGCTTAGGGACAGGGAGCACAGATGCGCAGTATTTT

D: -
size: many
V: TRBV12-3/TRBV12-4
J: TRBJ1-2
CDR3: CASSLQEANYGYTF
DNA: TGTGCCAGCAGTTTACAGGAAGCTAACTATGGCTACACCTTC

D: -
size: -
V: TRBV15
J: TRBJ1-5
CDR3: CATSPDKNLPQHF
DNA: TGTGCCACCAGCCCTGACAAGAACCTGCCCCAGCATTTT

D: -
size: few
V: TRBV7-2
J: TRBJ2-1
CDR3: CASSLGMGYNEQFF
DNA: TGTGCCAGCAGCTTAGGGATGGGCTACAATGAGCAGTTCTTC

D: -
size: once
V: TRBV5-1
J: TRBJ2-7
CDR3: CASTPSGVSYEQYF
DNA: TGCGCCAGCACCCCCTCCGGGGTCTCCTACGAGCAGTACTTC

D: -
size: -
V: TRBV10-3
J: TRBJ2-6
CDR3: CAISEYVSSGANVRTF
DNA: TGTGCCATCAGTGAATACGTATCCTCTGGGGCCAACGTCCGGACTTTC

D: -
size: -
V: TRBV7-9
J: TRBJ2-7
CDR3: CASSDRGFPSYEQYF
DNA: TGTGCCAGCAGCGACCGAGGGTTCCCTTCCTACGAGCAGTACTTC

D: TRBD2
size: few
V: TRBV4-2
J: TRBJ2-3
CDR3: CASSHVPGTSGGRETSTDTQYF
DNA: TGTGCCAGCAGCCATGTACCCGGGACTAGCGGGGGAAGGGAGACTAGCACAGATACGCAGTATTTT

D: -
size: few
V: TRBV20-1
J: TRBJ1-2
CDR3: CSAEGGYYGYTF
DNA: TGCAGTGCTGAGGGGGGCTACTATGGCTACACCTTC

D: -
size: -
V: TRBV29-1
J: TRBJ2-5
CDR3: CSVADLSVQGNEQYF
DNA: TGCAGCGTGGCAGATTTATCCGTACAGGGCAATGAGCAGTACTTC

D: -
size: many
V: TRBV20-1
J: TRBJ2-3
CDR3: CSARPIITDTQYF
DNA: TGCAGTGCTCGACCTATTATCACAGATACGCAGTATTTT

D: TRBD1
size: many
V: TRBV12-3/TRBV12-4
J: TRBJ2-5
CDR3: CASSPRGQGARETQYF
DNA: TGTGCCAGCAGCCCTAGGGGACAGGGGGCTCGAGAGACCCAGTACTTC

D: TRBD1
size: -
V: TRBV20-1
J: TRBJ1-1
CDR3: CSARPDRPNTEAFF
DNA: TGCAGTGCTAGGCCGGACAGGCCGAACACTGAAGCTTTCTTT

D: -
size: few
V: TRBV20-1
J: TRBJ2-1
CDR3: CSARDPGAVYNEQFF
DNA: TGCAGTGCTAGAGATCCAGGGGCCGTTTACAATGAGCAGTTCTTC

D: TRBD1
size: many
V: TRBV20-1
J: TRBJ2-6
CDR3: CGVNRGSGANVLTF
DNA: TGCGGAGTCAACAGGGGCTCTGGGGCCAACGTCCTGACTTTC

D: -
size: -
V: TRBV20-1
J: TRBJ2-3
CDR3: CSAPPMIAAPDTQYF
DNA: TGCAGTGCTCCCCCTATGATAGCGGCCCCAGATACGCAGTATTTT

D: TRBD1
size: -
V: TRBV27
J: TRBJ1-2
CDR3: CASRHPSRDRGYGYTF
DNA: TGTGCCAGCCGACACCCATCCCGGGACAGGGGCTATGGCTACACCTTC

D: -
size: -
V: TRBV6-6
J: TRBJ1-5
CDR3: CASSYSNRIFGNQPQHF
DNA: TGTGCCAGCAGTTACTCGAACAGGATCTTTGGCAATCAGCCCCAGCATTTT

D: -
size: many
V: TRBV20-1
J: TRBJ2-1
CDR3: CSASPAAGNNEQFF
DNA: TGCAGTGCTAGTCCGGCGGCGGGAAACAATGAGCAGTTCTTC

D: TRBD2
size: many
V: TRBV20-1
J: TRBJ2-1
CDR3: CSAGLAGPNEQFF
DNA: TGCAGTGCTGGACTAGCGGGGCCGAATGAGCAGTTCTTC

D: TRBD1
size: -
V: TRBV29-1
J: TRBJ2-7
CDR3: CSGGGQGSYNEQYF
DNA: TGCAGCGGTGGGGGACAGGGATCCTACAATGAGCAGTACTTC

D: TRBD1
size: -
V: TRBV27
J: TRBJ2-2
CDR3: CASSGGQDYTGERFF
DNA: TGTGCCAGCAGTGGGGGACAGGACTACACCGGGGAGCGGTTTTTT

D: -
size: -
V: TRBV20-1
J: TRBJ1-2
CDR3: CSATGANYGYTF
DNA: TGCAGTGCTACCGGGGCTAACTATGGCTACACCTTC

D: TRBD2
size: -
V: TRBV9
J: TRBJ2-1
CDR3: CASSVGPSGGYNEQFF
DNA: TGTGCCAGCAGCGTAGGGCCTAGCGGGGGCTACAATGAGCAGTTCTTC

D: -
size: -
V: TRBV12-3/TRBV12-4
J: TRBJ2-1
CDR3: CASSFPAGSSYNEQFF
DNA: TGTGCCAGCAGTTTTCCGGCGGGCAGCTCCTACAATGAGCAGTTCTTC